A single sample is the source of the 20 T cell receptor beta chains below, sequenced in a study of cytomegalovirus exposure and HLA in healthy donors. Some clones are missing from TCRdb's copy, which holds only in-frame ones; the method was immunoSEQ multiplex PCR. The sample has about 250,000 clones, about 90% seen once; the top ten hold 12%. Source material: PBMCs. All receptors derive from a man in his late teens or twenties in good health and CMV-seropositive.

V usage is TRBV30 and J usage is TRBJ2-2, with D tentatively TRBD1 or TRBD2 (5 bases each). The CDR3 is 13 amino acids. V lost 4 bases and J lost 6, with 12 bases in between. In germline, CDR1 is GTSNPN, CDR2 SVGIG (reference sequence). CDR3: CAWTLWGSGELFF. The CDR3 DNA sequence: TGTGCCTGGACTCTATGGGGGTCCGGGGAGCTGTTTTTT.

This chain connects TRBV29-1 to TRBJ1-5; D not certain. In germline, CDR1 is SQVTM, CDR2 ANQGSEA. The V end lost 5 bases, the J end lost 5 bases, and 13 bases lay between the germline ends. This CDR3 has 13 residues. CDR3 DNA sequence: TGCAGCGTTCGAAGGGCAGCCGATCAGCCCCAGCATTTT. Protein: CSVRRAADQPQHF.

The genes are TRBV6-6 and TRBJ1-5; 7 bases match TRBD1. The CDR3 has 15 amino acids. V lost 6 bases to trimming and J lost 1 base; unmatched junction nucleotides: 6. In germline, CDR1 is MNHNY, CDR2 SVGAGI (reference sequence). CDR3 loop: CASRPDRWSNQPQHF. The CDR3 region has the DNA TGTGCCAGCAGACCGGACAGGTGGAGCAATCAGCCCCAGCATTTT.

The J gene is TRBJ1-1, the V gene TRBV4-3, with TRBD1 as a possible D gene (5 bases). The V gene's germline CDR1 is LGHNA and CDR2 YSLEER. Trimming shortened V by 1 base and J by 6 bases, and 15 bases separated the two germline ends. The CDR3 is made up of 15 amino acids. CDR3 protein: CASSQGVRAGSEAFF. The CDR3 nucleotides are TGCGCCAGCAGCCAAGGGGTAAGGGCAGGGTCTGAAGCTTTCTTT.

The rearrangement uses TRBV7-2 and TRBJ2-1, with 7 bases fitting TRBD2. V lost 1 base, J lost 7 bases, and 4 bases stayed unmatched. CDR3 length equals 14 residues. Germline CDR1 SGHTA, CDR2 FQGNSA. The CDR3 reads CASSLVGGWNEQFF. DNA of the CDR3: TGTGCCAGCAGCTTAGTGGGGGGGTGGAATGAGCAGTTCTTC.

The V gene is TRBV7-8, the J gene TRBJ2-7; 10 bases match TRBD2. Looked up from germline, CDR1 is SGHVS and CDR2 is FQNEAQ. V lost 4 bases, J lost 3 bases, and 6 bases stayed unmatched. This CDR3 is 15 amino acids long. CDR3 sequence (DNA): TGTGCCAGCAGCTCACCTAGCGGGAGAGGCTACGAGCAGTACTTC. This gives the protein CASSSPSGRGYEQYF.

The rearrangement joins TRBV13 to TRBJ2-7; 8 nucleotides match TRBD2. CDR1 is PRHDT, CDR2 FYEKMQ, per germline (reference sequence). There are 15 residues in the CDR3. V was clipped by 6 bases and J by 3 bases; unmatched bases: 10. This chain's CDR3 is CASRPWSGRSYEQYF. The CDR3 nucleotides read TGTGCCAGCAGGCCCTGGAGCGGGAGAAGCTACGAGCAGTACTTC. Together with reference TRBV13 and TRBJ2-7, the CDR3 gives the full variable domain: AAGVIQSPRHLIKEKRETATLKCYPIPRHDTVYWYQQGPGQDPQFLISFYEKMQSDKGSIPDRFSAQQFSDYHSELNMSSLELGDSALYFCASRPWSGRSYEQYFGPGTRLTVT.

The rearrangement joins TRBV5-5 to TRBJ2-7; maybe TRBD2 (5 bases). This CDR3 contains 14 residues. V was pared by 0 bases and J by 0 bases, with 7 bases between. Germline V gene data show CDR1 as SGHKS and CDR2 as YYEKEE (reference sequence). The CDR3 DNA reads TGTGCCAGCAGCTTGGTGGGGAGCTCCTACGAGCAGTACTTC. This codes for CASSLVGSSYEQYF.

The genes are TRBV5-1 and TRBJ2-1; 8 positions agree with TRBD2. This CDR3 is 16 amino acids long. J was trimmed by 5 bases and V by 0 bases; bases with no gene match: 7. Germline assignment: CDR1 SGHRS and CDR2 YFSETQ. The CDR3 DNA is TGCGCCAGCAGCTTGGGGAGCGGGAGCGGCCACAATGAGCAGTTCTTC. Translating gives CASSLGSGSGHNEQFF.

The chain links TRBV25-1 to TRBJ1-2; 7 nucleotides agree with TRBD1. The junction had 8 bases not matched to a gene; V was cut back by 6 bases and J by 4 bases. CDR3 length: 14 amino acids. Germline V lookup: CDR1 MGHDK, CDR2 SYGVNS. CDR3 loop: CASRKAGDSYGYTF. The DNA of the CDR3 is TGTGCCAGCAGGAAGGCGGGGGACAGCTATGGCTACACCTTC.

The chain is built from TRBV15 and TRBJ1-3; possibly TRBD1 for D (5 bases). CDR1 is LNHNV and CDR2 is YYDKDF in the germline V gene (reference sequence). Trimming removed 5 bases from V and 5 bases from J, with 22 bases in between. The CDR3 has 17 residues. The CDR3 reads CATSLTPEGISRNTIYF. CDR3 nucleotide sequence: TGTGCCACCAGCTTGACGCCTGAGGGGATTAGCCGAAACACCATATATTTT.

CDR3 residues: CASSADRAGANVLTF. In DNA, the CDR3 is TGTGCCAGCAGTGCCGACAGGGCCGGGGCCAACGTCCTGACTTTC. The V and J genes are TRBV2 and TRBJ2-6; TRBD1 agrees at 7 bases. The CDR3 has 15 residues. V was pared by 4 bases and J by 4 bases, with 4 bases of the junction left unmatched. Germline loops: CDR1 SNHLY, CDR2 FYNNEI.

The chain combines TRBV7-2 with TRBJ1-2; unclear D gene. Germline V CDR1 and CDR2: SGHTA, FQGNSA. Trimming removed 1 base at V and 0 bases at J, with 6 bases between. CDR3 length: 14 amino acids. As DNA, the CDR3 is TGTGCCAGCAGCTTAGGGGCCGCTAACTATGGCTACACCTTC. It encodes CASSLGAANYGYTF.

J is TRBJ2-7 and V is TRBV11-3; 7 bases agree with TRBD1. V gave up 5 bases and J gave up 5 bases; unmatched junction bases: 6. This CDR3 has 13 residues. Germline V gene lookup returns CDR1 SGHNT and CDR2 YENEEA. This CDR3 reads CASSLGQANEQYF. DNA of the CDR3: TGTGCCAGCAGCCTAGGACAGGCAAACGAGCAGTACTTC.

This clone turned up a few times. The rearrangement links TRBV18 to TRBJ1-2; 7 bases fit TRBD1. The CDR3 covers 15 residues. Germline CDR1 and CDR2: KGHSH and LQKENI. The V and J ends lost 3 bases and 4 bases, in that order; junction bases with no gene match: 8. The CDR3 protein is CASSPPDRPPYGYTF. CDR3 DNA sequence: TGTGCCAGCTCACCCCCGGACAGGCCCCCCTATGGCTACACCTTC.

This chain joins TRBV27 and TRBJ2-6, with D unclear. The CDR3 sequence is 13 residues long. Germline assignment: CDR1 MNHEY and CDR2 SMNVEV (reference sequence). Trimming pared 5 bases from V and 4 bases from J, leaving 6 bases between. CDR3 DNA: TGTGCCAGCAGTCCCCCCGGGGCCAACGTCCTGACTTTC. Its protein product is CASSPPGANVLTF.

This sequence joins TRBV27 and TRBJ1-2; 10 nucleotides agree with TRBD1. CDR1 and CDR2 (germline): MNHEY, SMNVEV (reference sequence). After removal of 5 bases from V and 4 bases from J, the junction contained 7 bases not matched to a gene. The CDR3 loop spans 15 amino acids. In nucleotides, the CDR3 is TGTGCCAGCAGTGAGACAGGGGGCGTTGGCTATGGCTACACCTTC. The encoded protein is CASSETGGVGYGYTF.

The chain joins TRBV4-1 to TRBJ2-7; maybe TRBD2 (7 bases). CDR1 is MGHRA and CDR2 is YSYEKL in the germline V gene. The CDR3 is 15 residues long. V lost 1 base to trimming and J lost 1 base, with 11 bases between them. The CDR3 DNA is TGCGCCAGCAGCCAAGGGGAGGGGGAGTCCTACGAGCAGTACTTC. Protein product: CASSQGEGESYEQYF.

The J gene is TRBJ1-3, the V gene TRBV5-6; D is uncertain. There are 15 residues in the CDR3. The germline V and J ends were trimmed by 2 bases and 0 bases, with 9 bases remaining between them. The germline V gene encodes CDR1 SGHDT and CDR2 YYEEEE. CDR3 bases: TGTGCCAGCAGCTTCCAGGCCCGCTCTGGAAACACCATATATTTT. It specifies CASSFQARSGNTIYF.

The rearrangement links TRBV27 to TRBJ2-2; D is uncertain. V was trimmed by 6 bases and J by 6 bases, leaving 8 bases between them. This CDR3 spans 12 amino acids. Germline CDR1 reads MNHEY; CDR2 reads SMNVEV (reference sequence). CDR3 sequence: CASREIAGELFF. The DNA of the CDR3 is TGTGCCAGCAGGGAGATTGCCGGGGAGCTGTTTTTT.